This entry features one T cell receptor (beta chain) sequence. The antigen it recognizes is unknown. The input lacks base qualities; no much larger clone sits a single base away. These data come from a study of blood T cell repertoires in COVID-19 (dated by TCRdb to the early 2020s). Background on the whole study: Samples covering the acute and convalescent phases of COVID-19 were provided by collaborators in the United States, Italy and Spain. The prospective study material was composed of cDNA or gDNA derived from T cells, B-cell-depleted T cells, or PBMCs. The dataset comprised deeply sampled blood TCRbeta repertoires from subjects exposed to, actively infected with, or recovered from COVID-19. The repertoires were released in a freely available public database intended as a resource for research on the immune response to SARS-CoV-2. Samples were obtained from the ongoing ImmuneRACE study (first 160 participants) and from roughly 1,300 subjects provided by 6 global collaborators. The sample metadata nearly always contained a de-identified subject ID, COVID-19 status, age in years and sex. HLA class I and class II types, where available, came from metadata supplied by the sample provider rather than from assay-based typing.

The CDR3 contains 16 residues, cysteine and phenylalanine counted. CDR3 DNA is the only sequence kept; it has 48 bases, read in frame from the first base. The germline V gene yields SGHTS for CDR1 and YDEGEE for CDR2. V is clipped by 3 bases and J by 1 base, and the sequence between their germline boundaries is 11 bases long. Results the study describes overall, beyond this receptor: How much clinical and demographic metadata was included differed by source and by participant, and the metadata was provided uncurated.

TCRbeta CDR3 regions were amplified from genomic DNA by means of the immunoSEQ Assay, a bias-controlled multiplex PCR. The study's processing was this. Within the assay, amplification of reference gene primers was used to estimate how many nucleated cells each sample contained. Sequence reads were collapsed and filtered to measure the absolute abundance of every unique TCRbeta CDR3 rearrangement. For each sample, productive Simpson clonality was calculated as the square root of Simpson's diversity index across productive rearrangements. TCRdb took over this immuneACCESS table, retaining in-frame rearrangements with V and J assigned. Such tables are incomplete; in checked studies, under half of the missing clones stem from an unresolved V gene, and the remainder is unexplained. V, J and clone size derive from that table, while D and trimming were established from the DNA sequence. The sample table shows 200,000 to 250,000 clones, and approximately 90% are seen once. Of the sample, about 0.8% is held by the ten largest clones.

One collaborating source in Seattle enrolled patients while the patients were actively infected and followed the patients over time throughout the course of disease. Each collaborating institution followed its own protocols to collect whole blood in K2EDTA tubes. Collaborator samples were shipped for TCRbeta analysis as frozen whole blood, isolated PBMCs, or DNA extracted from either sample type. The chain couples TRBV5-8 to TRBJ2-6, with TRBD2 perhaps the D gene, on 6 matching bases. Sample: peripheral blood. The receptor was isolated from a man in his 60s with COVID-19, enrolled during active disease. The sequenced DNA is TGTGCCAGCAGCTCCCGCGGGGAGTCTGGGGCCAACGTCCTGACTTTC. This sequence encodes CASSSRGESGANVLTF.